This TCR beta chain is drawn from a study of cytomegalovirus exposure and HLA in healthy donors. Study results and caveats: TCR beta sequences numbering roughly 16,000 were associated with HLA alleles at 0.05 false discovery rate in a later analysis. Per published accounts, TCR beta sequences correctly predicted the HLA-A and HLA-B alleles of most subjects. The later analysis indicated that the majority of CMV-associated TCR beta chains appeared HLA-restricted.

On this clone: Its antigen is still unknown.

The CDR3 loop spans 16 amino acids. J lost 2 bases, V lost 4 bases, and 10 bases had no gene match. Germline lookup yields CDR1 SGHRS and CDR2 YFSETQ. This PCR relied on a set of 60 Vbeta primers and 13 Jbeta primers. Clones were sequenced by immunoSEQ multiplex PCR, and TCRdb holds only the in-frame ones, with some missing. Of about 25,000 clones in the sample, about 70% are singletons; the top ten hold 4% to 4.5%. The clonotype comes from a woman in her forties or fifties in good health and CMV-seronegative. The rearrangement uses TRBV5-1 and TRBJ2-5; TRBD1 matches at 8 bases. The sequenced sample was PBMCs. This chain's CDR3 is CASSQLTRQGQETQYF. The DNA for the CDR3 is TGCGCCAGCAGCCAGCTGACACGACAGGGGCAAGAGACCCAGTACTTC. Together with reference TRBV5-1 and TRBJ2-5, the CDR3 gives the full variable domain: KAGVTQTPRYLIKTRGQQVTLSCSPISGHRSVSWYQQTPGQGLQFLFEYFSETQRNKGNFPGRFSGRQFSNSRSEMNVSTLELGDSALYLCASSQLTRQGQETQYFGPGTRLLVL.